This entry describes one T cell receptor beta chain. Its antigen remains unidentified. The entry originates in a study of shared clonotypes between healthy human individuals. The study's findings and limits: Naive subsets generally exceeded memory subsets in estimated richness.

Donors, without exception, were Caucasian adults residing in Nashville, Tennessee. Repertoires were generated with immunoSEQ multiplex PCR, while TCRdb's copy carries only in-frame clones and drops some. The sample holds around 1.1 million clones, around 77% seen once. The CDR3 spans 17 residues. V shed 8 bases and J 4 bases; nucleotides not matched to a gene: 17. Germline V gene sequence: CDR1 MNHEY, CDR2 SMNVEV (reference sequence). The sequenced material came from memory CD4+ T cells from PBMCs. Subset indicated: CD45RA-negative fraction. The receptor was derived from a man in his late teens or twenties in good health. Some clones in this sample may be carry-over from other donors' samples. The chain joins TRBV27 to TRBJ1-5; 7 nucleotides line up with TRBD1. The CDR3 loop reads CASPSTKDPQGNQPQHF. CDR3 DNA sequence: TGTGCCAGCCCGTCGACCAAAGACCCACAGGGGAATCAGCCCCAGCATTTT.